Listed below are T cell receptor beta chains from one sample, sequenced in a study of blood T cells in healthy people across ages. In TCRdb, the 5' RACE reads were re-called with MiXCR into one record per CDR3 protein. This table has 1.5 million to 1.8 million distinct CDR3 sequences, roughly two fifths appearing once. The specimen was blood. Receptors were obtained from a woman between 18 and 30 years old in good health. The conserved cysteine and the conserved F or W are not part of the CDR3 here. D genes are given only for firm matches.

J gene | V gene | D gene | CDR3 protein
TRBJ2-2 | TRBV29-1 | TRBD1 | SVGTVFANTGELF
TRBJ2-3 | TRBV18 | . | ASSQRGHQGTDTQY
TRBJ1-2 | TRBV6-1 | TRBD1 | ASSDNLRGNYGYT
TRBJ1-6 | TRBV20-1 | TRBD1 | SAPLQGLGSPLH
TRBJ2-4 | TRBV28 | . | ASSPLPGRLAKNIQY
TRBJ1-2 | TRBV7-9 | . | ASSRIDRAGYT
TRBJ2-1 | TRBV4-3 | . | ASSQVEISSYNEQF
TRBJ1-2 | TRBV12-3/TRBV12-4 | TRBD1 | ASSIRGTVAGGYT
. | TRBV7-9 | TRBD1 | ASGRGQGVNEQY
TRBJ1-1 | TRBV14 | . | ASSQALGRSTEAF
TRBJ1-1 | TRBV27 | . | ASSALTRNTEAF
. | TRBV27 | . | ASSLSRGAYYEQY
TRBJ2-7 | TRBV12-3/TRBV12-4 | . | ASSFLTGGY